A selection of T cell receptor beta chains follows, all from one sample in a study of T-cell reconstitution after alpha-beta-depleted transplantation in children. TCRdb independently ran MiXCR on the PCR reads; one entry per CDR3 protein. This sample has hundreds of thousands of distinct CDR3 sequences, with 15% to 20% found just once. The material was PBMCs, mostly from graft donor cells, obtained 360 days after TCRalphabeta/CD19-depleted stem cell transplant. Every receptor here comes from a boy under two years old who had a stem cell transplant for Wiskott-Aldrich syndrome, so the T cells may come from the graft donor. The CDR3 runs from the conserved cysteine through the conserved F or W. The D gene is left open where the match is weak. Expanded clones are given a class, and other clones once, few, many or no size at all.

cdr3_nt cdr3_aa clone_size v_call d_call j_call
TGCAGTGGGGTAGCTGTCTACAATGAGCAGTTCTTC CSGVAVYNEQFF NA TRBV20-1 NA TRBJ2-1
TGTGCCAGCAGCTATCAGGGGTTGCCCTACAATGAGCAGTTCTTC CASSYQGLPYNEQFF many TRBV7-9 NA TRBJ2-1
TGTGCCAGCAGCTTAGGGAAGCAGGCTATCACAGATACGCAGTATTTT CASSLGKQAITDTQYF NA TRBV7-9 NA TRBJ2-3
TGTGCCATCAGTCGACTAGGTGGGTACGAGCAGTACTTC CAISRLGGYEQYF many TRBV10-3 NA TRBJ2-7
TGCAGTGCTCAGATCACAGGGGTGACAGATACGCAGTATTTT CSAQITGVTDTQYF NA TRBV20-1 TRBD1 TRBJ2-3
TGCAGCGTTGCGGTAGCGGGAGGGCAGGAGACCCAGTACTTC CSVAVAGGQETQYF many TRBV29-1 TRBD2 TRBJ2-5
TGTGCCAGCAGCGACGGACTAGCGGGGTTCTACAATGAGCAGTTCTTC CASSDGLAGFYNEQFF NA TRBV7-2 TRBD2 TRBJ2-1
TGTGCCAGCAGTCAAAGGGCTGGAAACACCATATATTTT CASSQRAGNTIYF NA TRBV6-1 NA TRBJ1-3
TGCGCCAGCAGCCAAGAAAGTAGGGGGACCTACGAGCAGTACTTC CASSQESRGTYEQYF NA TRBV4-3 NA TRBJ2-7
TGCAGTGCCACGACAGTAAACTATGGCTACACCTTC CSATTVNYGYTF NA TRBV20-1 NA TRBJ1-2
TGCAGTGCTAGTAAAGCTATCGGGACTAGGAAGACCCAGTACTTC CSASKAIGTRKTQYF few TRBV20-1 TRBD2 TRBJ2-5
TGTGCCAGCAGCAACCGGGACAGAGCCATCGGGGAGCTGTTTTTT CASSNRDRAIGELFF NA TRBV7-9 TRBD1 TRBJ2-2
TGTGCCAGCAGCGCCCCTTTGGGGCTAGCGGGAGGGCCGTCCGGGGAGCTGTTTTTT CASSAPLGLAGGPSGELFF NA TRBV13 TRBD2 TRBJ2-2
TGTGCCAGCAGCCCAGTAGCGGGCCTCTCCTACAATGAGCAGTTCTTC CASSPVAGLSYNEQFF few TRBV7-2 TRBD2 TRBJ2-1
TGCAGCGTTGAACTAAACAGGGGTGGTAACATTCAGTACTTC CSVELNRGGNIQYF many TRBV29-1 TRBD1 TRBJ2-4
TGTGCCAGCAGCTTAGTTAGAGGGGACACTGAAGCTTTCTTT CASSLVRGDTEAFF NA TRBV7-2 NA TRBJ1-1
TGCGCCAGCAGCTTATACAGGGGCCCCTACGAGCAGTACTTC CASSLYRGPYEQYF NA TRBV5-1 TRBD1 TRBJ2-7
TGCGCCAGCAGCTTGCTAGCGAGGGACACCGGGGAGCTGTTTTTT CASSLLARDTGELFF NA TRBV5-1 NA TRBJ2-2
TGTGCCAGCAGTCCCAGACAGGGGACTAACTATGGCTACACCTTC CASSPRQGTNYGYTF few TRBV28 TRBD1 TRBJ1-2
TGTGCCAGTAGTATAGAAGGAAAGGGCACAGATACGCAGTATTTT CASSIEGKGTDTQYF few TRBV19 NA TRBJ2-3
TGTGCCAGCAGCCTTGGGACATCTTACTATGGCTACACCTTC CASSLGTSYYGYTF NA TRBV7-8 NA TRBJ1-2
TGTGCCAGCAGCTCCTCCCGGACAGCACTATACGAGCAGTACTTC CASSSSRTALYEQYF NA TRBV7-8 NA TRBJ2-7
TGTGCCATCAGTGCGACTAGCGGGAGACCCACAGATACGCAGTATTTT CAISATSGRPTDTQYF many TRBV10-3 TRBD2 TRBJ2-3
TGTGCCAGCAGCCAGGGGGACAGTAACATTCAGTACTTC CASSQGDSNIQYF few TRBV11-3 TRBD1 TRBJ2-4
TGTGCCATCAGTGGACCGACTGGAAACACCGGGGAGCTGTTTTTT CAISGPTGNTGELFF NA TRBV10-3 NA TRBJ2-2
TGTGCCAGCAGTCTCAGGGAAGGATCCTACGAGCAGTACTTC CASSLREGSYEQYF NA TRBV6-1 NA TRBJ2-7
TGTGCCAGCAGTTACAGGGCGGATAGGACCGGGGAGCTGTTTTTT CASSYRADRTGELFF NA TRBV6-5 NA TRBJ2-2
TGCGCCAGCAGCCTCAATAGTATGGGTTACGAGCAGTACTTC CASSLNSMGYEQYF NA TRBV4-3 NA TRBJ2-7
TGTGCCAGCTCACCAAGGGTCAGGGAAACCTACGAGCAGTACTTC CASSPRVRETYEQYF NA TRBV18 NA TRBJ2-7
TGCAGTGCTGCTTCCCCAGGGGGAAATGGGCAGTACTTC CSAASPGGNGQYF NA TRBV20-1 TRBD1 TRBJ2-7
TGCGCCAGCAGCTTAACAGGGGCAGGGCAAGAGACCCAGTACTTC CASSLTGAGQETQYF few TRBV5-1 TRBD1 TRBJ2-5
TGTGCCAGCGGGGCCTGGGCTACGCAAGAGACCCAGTACTTC CASGAWATQETQYF NA TRBV3-1 NA TRBJ2-5
TGTGCCACCAGCGGTACTGACACCGCGAACACCGGGGAGCTGTTTTTT CATSGTDTANTGELFF few TRBV15 NA TRBJ2-2
TGCGCCAGCAGCCAGAACGGGGGCCCCGGGGAGCTGTTTTTT CASSQNGGPGELFF NA TRBV5-1 NA TRBJ2-2